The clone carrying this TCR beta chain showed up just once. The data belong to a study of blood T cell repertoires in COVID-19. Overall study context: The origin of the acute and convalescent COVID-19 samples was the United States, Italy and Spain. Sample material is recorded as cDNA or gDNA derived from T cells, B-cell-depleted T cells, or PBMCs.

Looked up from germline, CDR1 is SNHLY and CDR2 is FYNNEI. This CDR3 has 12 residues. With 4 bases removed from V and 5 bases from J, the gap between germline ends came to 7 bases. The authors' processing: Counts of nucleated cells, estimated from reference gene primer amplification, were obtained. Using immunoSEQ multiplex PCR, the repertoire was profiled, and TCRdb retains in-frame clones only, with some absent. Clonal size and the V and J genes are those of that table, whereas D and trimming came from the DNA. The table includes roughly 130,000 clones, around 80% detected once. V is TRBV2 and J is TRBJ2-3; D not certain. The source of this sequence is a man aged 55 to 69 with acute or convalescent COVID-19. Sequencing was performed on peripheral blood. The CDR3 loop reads CASSVGGDTQYF. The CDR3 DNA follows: TGTGCCAGCAGTGTCGGTGGAGATACGCAGTATTTT.